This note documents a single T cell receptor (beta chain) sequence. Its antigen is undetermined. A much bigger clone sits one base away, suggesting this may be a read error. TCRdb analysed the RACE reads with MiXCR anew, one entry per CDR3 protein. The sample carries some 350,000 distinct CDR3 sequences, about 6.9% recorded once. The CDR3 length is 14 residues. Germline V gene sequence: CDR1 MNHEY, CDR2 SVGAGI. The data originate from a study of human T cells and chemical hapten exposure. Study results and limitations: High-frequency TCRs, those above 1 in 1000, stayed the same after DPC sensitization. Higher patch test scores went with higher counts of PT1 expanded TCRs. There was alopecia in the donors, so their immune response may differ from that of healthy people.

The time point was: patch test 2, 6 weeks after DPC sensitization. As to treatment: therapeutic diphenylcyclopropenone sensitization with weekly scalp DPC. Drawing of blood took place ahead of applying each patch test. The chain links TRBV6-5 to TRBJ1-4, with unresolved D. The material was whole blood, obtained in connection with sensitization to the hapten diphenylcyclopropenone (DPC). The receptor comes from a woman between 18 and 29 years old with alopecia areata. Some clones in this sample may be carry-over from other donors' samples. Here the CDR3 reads CARASGATNEKLIF. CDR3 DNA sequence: TGTGCCAGGGCTAGCGGAGCAACTAATGAAAAACTGATTTTT.